The table lists the clone carrying this TCR beta chain with a count of one. The germline V gene encodes CDR1 MNHEY and CDR2 SVGAGI. With 0 bases clipped from V and 4 bases from J, the junction kept 4 bases outside the gene matches. This CDR3 region has 16 residues. Sequencing used immunoSEQ multiplex PCR; TCRdb keeps in-frame clones, though not all of them. The data show around 130,000 clones, around 84% seen once. The data belong to a study of blood T cell repertoires in COVID-19. Input material: PBMCs or T cells enriched from blood (not recorded which). The rearrangement links TRBV6-5 to TRBJ2-3; 10 bases line up with TRBD2. The clonotype originates from a woman in her thirties who had recovered from COVID-19. Here the CDR3 DNA reads TGTGCCAGCAGTTACTCGCCAGCGGGAGGGGCAGATACGCAGTATTTT. Translation gives CASSYSPAGGADTQYF.